This T cell receptor beta chain originates from a study of blood T cell repertoires in COVID-19. As for the study in general: Italy, Spain and the United States were the sources of the convalescent and acute COVID-19 samples. T cells, B-cell-depleted T cells, or PBMCs supplied cDNA or gDNA.

Authors' analysis steps: It was from reference gene primer amplification that nucleated cell counts were estimated. Assay: immunoSEQ multiplex PCR; the TCRdb copy retains only in-frame clones and omits some. The V and J calls and the clone size are those of that table, but D and trimming were determined from the DNA. Of about 82,000 clones detected, around four fifths appear once; the ten largest clones hold 18%. This clone was counted a few times. The CDR3 length is 13 residues. Losses at the gene ends were 5 bases for V and 4 bases for J; bases not matched to a gene: 4. Looked up from germline, CDR1 is SEHNR and CDR2 is FQNEAQ (reference sequence).

Sequences were obtained from peripheral blood. The gene calls are TRBV7-9 and TRBJ1-2; 7 bases fit TRBD1. This clonotype was obtained from an elderly man with active or convalescent COVID-19. CDR3 bases: TGTGCCAGCAGCGGAAACAGGGGCTATGGCTACACCTTC. Protein: CASSGNRGYGYTF.